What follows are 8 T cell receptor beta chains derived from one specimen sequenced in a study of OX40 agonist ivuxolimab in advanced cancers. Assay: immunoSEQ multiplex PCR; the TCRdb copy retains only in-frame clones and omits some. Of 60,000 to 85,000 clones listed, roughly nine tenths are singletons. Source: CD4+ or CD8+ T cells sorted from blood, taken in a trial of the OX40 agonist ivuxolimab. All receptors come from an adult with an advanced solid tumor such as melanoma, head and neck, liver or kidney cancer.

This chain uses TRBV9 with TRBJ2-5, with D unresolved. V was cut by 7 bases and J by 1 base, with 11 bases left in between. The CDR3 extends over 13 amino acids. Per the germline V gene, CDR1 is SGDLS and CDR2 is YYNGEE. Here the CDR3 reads CASGPFAQETQYF. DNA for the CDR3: TGTGCCAGCGGACCTTTCGCCCAAGAGACCCAGTACTTC.

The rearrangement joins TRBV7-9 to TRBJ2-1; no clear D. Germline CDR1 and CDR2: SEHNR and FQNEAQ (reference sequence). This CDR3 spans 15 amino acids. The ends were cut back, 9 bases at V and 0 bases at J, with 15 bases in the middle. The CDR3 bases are TGTGCCAGTTTAAGCGCCCAGAGCTCCTACAATGAGCAGTTCTTC. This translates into CASLSAQSSYNEQFF.

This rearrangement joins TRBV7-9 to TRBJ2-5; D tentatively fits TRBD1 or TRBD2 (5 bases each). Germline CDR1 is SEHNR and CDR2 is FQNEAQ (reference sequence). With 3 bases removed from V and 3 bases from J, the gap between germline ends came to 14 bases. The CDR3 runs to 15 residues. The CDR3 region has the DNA TGTGCCAGCAGCTTGGGGGTTCATGTAGAAGAGACCCAGTACTTC. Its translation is CASSLGVHVEETQYF.

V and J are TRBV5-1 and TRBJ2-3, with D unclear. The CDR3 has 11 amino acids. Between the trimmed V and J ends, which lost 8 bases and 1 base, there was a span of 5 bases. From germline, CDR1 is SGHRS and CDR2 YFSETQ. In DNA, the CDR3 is TGCGCCAGTTCCCGCACAGATACGCAGTATTTT. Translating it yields CASSRTDTQYF.

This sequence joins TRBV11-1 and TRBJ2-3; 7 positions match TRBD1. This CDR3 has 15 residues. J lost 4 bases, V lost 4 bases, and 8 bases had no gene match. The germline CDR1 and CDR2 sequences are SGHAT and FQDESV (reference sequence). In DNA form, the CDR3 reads TGTGCCAGCAGCTCACGACAGGGTGGAGCAGATACGCAGTATTTT. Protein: CASSSRQGGADTQYF.

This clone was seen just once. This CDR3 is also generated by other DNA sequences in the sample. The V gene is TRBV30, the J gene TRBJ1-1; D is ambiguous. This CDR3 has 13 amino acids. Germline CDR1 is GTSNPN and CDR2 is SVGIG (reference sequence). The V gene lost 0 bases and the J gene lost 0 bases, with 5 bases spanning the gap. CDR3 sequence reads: CAWSVGLNTEAFF. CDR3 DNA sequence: TGTGCCTGGAGTGTGGGCCTGAACACTGAAGCTTTCTTT.

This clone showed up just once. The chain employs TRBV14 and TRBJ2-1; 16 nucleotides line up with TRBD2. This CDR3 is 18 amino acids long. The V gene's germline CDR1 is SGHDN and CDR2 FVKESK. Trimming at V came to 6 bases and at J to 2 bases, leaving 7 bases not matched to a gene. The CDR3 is CASRDGTSGRGPYNEQFF. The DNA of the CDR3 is TGTGCCAGCAGAGACGGGACTAGCGGGAGGGGGCCCTACAATGAGCAGTTCTTC.

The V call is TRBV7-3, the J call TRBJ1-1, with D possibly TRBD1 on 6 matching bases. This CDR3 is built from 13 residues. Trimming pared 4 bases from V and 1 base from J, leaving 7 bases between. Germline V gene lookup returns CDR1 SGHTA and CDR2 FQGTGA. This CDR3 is CASSWDTNTEAFF. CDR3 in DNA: TGTGCCAGCAGCTGGGACACGAACACTGAAGCTTTCTTT.